The 14 T cell receptor beta chains given below trace back to one sample, sequenced in a study of T cell responses to AZD1222 COVID-19 vaccine. Data came from immunoSEQ multiplex PCR; TCRdb stores just in-frame clones and leaves some out. Of approximately 150,000 clones in the sample, 80% to 95% are singletons; the top ten hold around 1.7%. Sequencing used peripheral blood, obtained on day 0 of AZD1222 vaccination. All receptors come from an adult in good health.

The rearrangement links TRBV11-2 to TRBJ1-1; 8 bases are shared with TRBD1. Trimming cost V 3 bases and J 1 base; bases outside gene matches: 1. Germline V CDR1 and CDR2: SGHAT, FQNNGV. The CDR3 consists of 14 residues. The chain's CDR3 is CASSFQGANTEAFF. The CDR3 nucleotides are TGTGCCAGCAGCTTCCAGGGGGCGAACACTGAAGCTTTCTTT.

As regards this clone: Other DNA sequences in this sample translate to the same CDR3. The V gene is TRBV27, the J gene TRBJ1-5; 7 nucleotides align to TRBD1. This CDR3 comprises 14 residues. CDR1 MNHEY and CDR2 SMNVEV come from the germline V gene (reference sequence). The V and J ends lost 4 bases and 2 bases, in that order; junction bases with no gene match: 2. The CDR3 DNA is TGTGCCAGCAGTTGGACAGGCCGCAATCAGCCCCAGCATTTT. Its protein is CASSWTGRNQPQHF.

This clone came up a few times. The chain uses TRBV3-1 (or the pseudogene TRBV3-2) and TRBJ1-3; a weak D match, TRBD1 (5 bases). Per germline, CDR1 LGHDT and CDR2 YNNKEL (reference sequence). Trimming cost V 2 bases and J 4 bases, with 15 bases left between them. This CDR3 comprises 16 residues. CDR3 coding DNA: TGTGCCAGCAGCCAACTTGCGGGGGGTCCAGGAAACACCATATATTTT. Translation: CASSQLAGGPGNTIYF.

V gene TRBV4-1 combines with J gene TRBJ2-3; possibly TRBD2 for D (6 bases). Germline V gene sequence: CDR1 MGHRA, CDR2 YSYEKL. The CDR3 is made up of 15 amino acids. Trimming shortened V by 1 base and J by 5 bases, and 13 bases separated the two germline ends. DNA for the CDR3: TGCGCCAGCAGCCAAGGGCGGGGTCTGGGAGATACGCAGTATTTT. Translated: CASSQGRGLGDTQYF.

The CDR3 DNA reads as TGTGCCAGCAGCAAATCCGTGCGGGAAGAGACCCAGTACTTC. This gives the protein CASSKSVREETQYF. The V and J genes are TRBV21-1 and TRBJ2-5; the table's D call TRBD2 went unverified against the DNA. TRBV21-1 is labeled a pseudogene. The CDR3 has 14 residues.

J is TRBJ1-4 and V is TRBV18; maybe TRBD1 (5 bases). The CDR3 has 15 amino acids. The V end lost 4 bases, the J end lost 3 bases, and 12 bases lay between the germline ends. The germline V gene has CDR1 KGHSH and CDR2 LQKENI. Here the CDR3 DNA reads TGTGCCAGCTCACTAGCAGGGAATCCTAATGAAAAACTGTTTTTT. This translates into CASSLAGNPNEKLFF.

J is TRBJ1-2 and V is TRBV28; D is unresolved. Between the trimmed V and J ends, which lost 0 bases and 5 bases, there was a span of 13 bases. The CDR3 is made up of 15 amino acids. CDR1 is MDHEN and CDR2 is SYDVKM in the germline V gene. The CDR3 DNA is TGTGCCAGCAGTTTATGGCGGACCTTGATTTATGGCTACACCTTC. Amino acids: CASSLWRTLIYGYTF.

The chain couples TRBV11-2 to TRBJ2-7, with 7 bases aligning to TRBD1. The CDR3 is made up of 16 amino acids. CDR1 and CDR2 from the germline V gene are SGHAT and FQNNGV. The V gene end was trimmed by 6 bases and the J gene end by 2 bases; junction bases not matched to a gene: 13. The CDR3, as DNA: TGTGCCAGCAGAAAAACCACCGGGACAGAACCCTACGAGCAGTACTTC. This gives the protein CASRKTTGTEPYEQYF.

V and J are TRBV24-1 and TRBJ2-2; no reliable D call. The ends were cut back, 1 base at V and 5 bases at J, with 1 base in the middle. The CDR3 has 12 amino acids. CDR1 and CDR2 from the germline V gene are KGHDR and SFDVKD. The CDR3 nucleotides read TGTGCCACCAGTGATTTAACCGGGGAGCTGTTTTTT. Amino acids: CATSDLTGELFF.

This rearrangement joins TRBV5-1 to TRBJ2-5; D ambiguous. CDR1 and CDR2 (germline): SGHRS, YFSETQ. The CDR3 consists of 12 residues. V lost 0 bases and J 5 bases, leaving 5 bases between the germline ends. DNA of the CDR3: TGCGCCAGCAGCTTGGCCTGGGAGACCCAGTACTTC. It yields the protein CASSLAWETQYF. Drawing the rest from reference TRBV5-1 and TRBJ2-5, the complete variable domain is KAGVTQTPRYLIKTRGQQVTLSCSPISGHRSVSWYQQTPGQGLQFLFEYFSETQRNKGNFPGRFSGRQFSNSRSEMNVSTLELGDSALYLCASSLAWETQYFGPGTRLLVL.

This rearrangement joins TRBV7-9 to TRBJ1-2; D may be TRBD1 (5 bases). V lost 5 bases, J lost 8 bases, and 12 bases lay in between. The CDR3 contains 12 residues. CDR1 SEHNR and CDR2 FQNEAQ come from the germline V gene (reference sequence). CDR3 in DNA: TGTGCCAGCAGCCGGGACGCAGGGGGCTACACCTTC. Translation gives CASSRDAGGYTF.

This chain joins TRBV3-1 (or the pseudogene TRBV3-2) and TRBJ2-1, with D perhaps TRBD2 (7 bases). Trimming shortened V by 4 bases and J by 3 bases, and 19 bases separated the two germline ends. In germline, CDR1 is LGHDT, CDR2 YNNKEL (reference sequence). The CDR3 is made up of 17 amino acids. CDR3 loop: CASSPQGGGVYYNEQFF. CDR3 sequence (DNA): TGTGCCAGCAGCCCCCAAGGAGGGGGGGTTTACTACAATGAGCAGTTCTTC.

In its sample, this clone was seen once. V usage is TRBV25-1 and J usage is TRBJ2-1; 9 nucleotides match TRBD2. J was trimmed by 10 bases and V by 1 base; bases with no gene match: 11. Germline values: CDR1 MGHDK, CDR2 SYGVNS. The CDR3 totals 16 residues. The CDR3 nucleotides are TGTGCCAGCAGTGAATCTTTCAGCGGGAGGTTTGCGGAGCAGTTCTTC. Translating it yields CASSESFSGRFAEQFF.

The gene calls are TRBV5-1 and TRBJ1-4, with a tentative D call TRBD1 (6 bases). This CDR3 region has 14 residues. The V end lost 1 base, the J end lost 10 bases, and 14 bases lay between the germline ends. Germline loops: CDR1 SGHRS, CDR2 YFSETQ. This CDR3 is CASSLFYRARKLFF. As DNA, the CDR3 is TGCGCCAGCAGCTTGTTTTACAGGGCAAGAAAACTGTTTTTT.